What follows are 7 T cell receptor beta chains derived from one specimen sequenced in a study of beta chain features in type 1 diabetes. Study-wide results and caveats: Shorter TCRB CDR3s, moderately but significantly so, marked every one of the four CD4+ subsets in Type 1 diabetes patients.

Their antigens remain unidentified. The sequenced template was cDNA made from the entire isolated RNA. The table came from immunoSEQ multiplex PCR; TCRdb's copy has only in-frame clones and leaves some out. Of about 160,000 clones listed, 6% to 9% are singletons. The sample taken for sequencing was central memory CD4+ T cells from blood. These receptors originate from a man in his late teens or twenties with type 1 diabetes.

The gene calls are TRBV18 and TRBJ2-5, with TRBD2 identical over 8 bases. Trimming took 1 base from V and 1 from J; bases not matched to a gene: 5. Per germline, CDR1 KGHSH and CDR2 LQKENI. The CDR3 sequence is 16 residues long. CDR3 nucleotides: TGTGCCAGCTCACCACGGCTAGCGGGTGCCCAAGAGACCCAGTACTTC. As protein: CASSPRLAGAQETQYF.

This chain links TRBV9 with TRBJ1-2, with TRBD1 matching over 8 bases. The germline gives CDR1 SGDLS, CDR2 YYNGEE. The V segment lost 0 bases and the J segment 7 bases; nucleotides outside the gene matches: 5. The CDR3 contains 14 residues. CDR3 in amino acids: CASSVATGVAGYTF. The CDR3, as DNA: TGTGCCAGCAGCGTAGCGACAGGGGTTGCTGGCTACACCTTC.

The chain recombines TRBV11-2 with TRBJ2-2; D is perhaps TRBD1 (6 bases). Germline CDR1 reads SGHAT; CDR2 reads FQNNGV. V lost 5 bases and J lost 2, with 21 bases in between. This CDR3 spans 18 amino acids. CDR3 coding DNA: TGTGCCAGCAGCCCCAAACTCTCGGACAGCTTTAACACCGGGGAGCTGTTTTTT. It translates to CASSPKLSDSFNTGELFF.

The chain couples TRBV6-5 to TRBJ2-3; 7 nucleotides match TRBD1. The CDR3 is 15 amino acids. The J segment lost 1 base and the V segment lost 4 bases, leaving 5 bases of the junction unmatched. Per the germline V gene, CDR1 is MNHEY and CDR2 is SVGAGI. CDR3 in DNA: TGTGCCAGCAGTTTCCGGACAGGCGGCACAGATACGCAGTATTTT. Translating gives CASSFRTGGTDTQYF.

The chain employs TRBV10-3 and TRBJ2-1; 9 bases are a match to TRBD2. V was clipped by 8 bases and J by 2 bases; unmatched bases: 7. Germline CDR1 and CDR2: ENHRY and SYGVKD. The CDR3 covers 15 residues. As DNA, the CDR3 is TGTGCCATCGGGGCCAGCGGGGGGACCTACAATGAGCAGTTCTTC. This gives the protein CAIGASGGTYNEQFF.

The genes are TRBV30 and TRBJ2-7; the D gene is possibly TRBD1 (6 bases). Germline assignment: CDR1 GTSNPN and CDR2 SVGIG (reference sequence). With 4 bases removed from V and 0 bases from J, the gap between germline ends came to 7 bases. This CDR3 has 12 residues. CDR3 nucleotides: TGTGCCTGGACAGGGGACTCCTACGAGCAGTACTTC. As protein: CAWTGDSYEQYF.

The chain employs TRBV19 and TRBJ2-1; 8 nucleotides align to TRBD1. Germline-derived CDR1 and CDR2 are LNHDA and SQIVND (reference sequence). J was trimmed by 8 bases and V by 6 bases; bases with no gene match: 9. The length of the CDR3 is 14 residues. As DNA, the CDR3 is TGTGCCAGTAGCGTCGGACAGGGACGGGATGAGCAGTTCTTC. This codes for CASSVGQGRDEQFF.